This paragraph covers one T cell receptor beta chain sequence. Its antigen is undetermined. This sample is drawn from a study of CD8+ T cells in alopecia areata. Notes on the study in general: Higher clonality than in normal scalp was seen in lesional scalp, especially alopecia totalis/universalis.

RNA, once extracted, was reverse transcribed into cDNA for use as the sequencing template. Here immunoSEQ multiplex PCR was the method, and the copy in TCRdb shows in-frame clones only, minus some. This table holds about 140,000 clones, about 60% found once. The CDR3 totals 12 residues. Germline V gene sequence: CDR1 LNHNV, CDR2 YYDKDF (reference sequence). Trimming took 0 bases from V and 5 from J, leaving 4 bases between them. The sequencing used CD4+ T cells sorted from blood, collected at week 0. The chain employs TRBV15 and TRBJ2-5; no clear D. The source of this sequence is a human donor with alopecia areata. The CDR3 sequence: CATSRDQETQYF. The CDR3 DNA follows: TGTGCCACCAGCAGAGATCAGGAGACCCAGTACTTC.